This T cell receptor (beta chain) was documented in a study of cytomegalovirus exposure and HLA in healthy donors. Study results and limitations: Most TCR sequences proved rare, with some public TCRs found in many donors. There were three CMV-associated chains whose specificity for CMV antigens was confirmed in vitro.

V gave up 3 bases and J gave up 4 bases; unmatched junction bases: 6. The CDR3 has 15 residues. The germline V gene has CDR1 MDHEN and CDR2 SYDVKM. All the people who gave samples were healthy bone marrow donors. As for this clone: Antigen unknown.

With 60 Vbeta and 13 Jbeta primers, the PCR was carried out. TCRdb keeps only in-frame clones here, not all; method: immunoSEQ multiplex PCR. This sample has 150,000 to 200,000 clones, with around 65% found just once. The TCR was taken from a woman between 40 and 55 years old in good health and CMV-seropositive. This chain uses TRBV28 with TRBJ2-1, with 7 bases lining up with TRBD2. The material sequenced was PBMCs. This CDR3 is CASSFEGLTYNEQFF. The CDR3 DNA reads TGTGCCAGCAGTTTCGAGGGACTAACTTACAATGAGCAGTTCTTC.